These T cell receptor beta chains were read from a single sample in a study of T cell repertoires in cytomegalovirus infection. The antigens these receptors bind are not known. In TCRdb, the reads were re-called with MiXCR into one record per CDR3 protein. The table has tens of thousands of distinct CDR3 sequences, 28% seen once. Sequencing used CD8+ T cells from cultured PBMCs, obtained from culture after CMV antigen stimulation. These receptors were collected from a human donor in good health (CMV status not recorded). Some clones in this sample may be carry-over from other donors' samples. Both conserved end residues are part of each CDR3. Each record gives: D gene, clone size, J gene, V gene, CDR3 protein, CDR3 DNA. D genes are given only for firm matches. A clone size is listed for some rows: how often the clone was seen (once, few, many), or a class if it is expanded.

TRBD1,few,TRBJ2-7,TRBV6-2/TRBV6-3,CASSSRGDRGGEQYF,TGTGCCAGCAGTTCGCGGGGGGACAGGGGCGGCGAGCAGTACTTC
.,.,TRBJ2-7,TRBV6-1,CASSPFSIDEQYF,TGTGCCAGCAGTCCATTCTCAATCGACGAGCAGTACTTC
.,many,TRBJ2-5,TRBV19,CASSIRDQETQYF,TGTGCCAGTAGTATAAGGGACCAAGAGACCCAGTACTTC
.,.,TRBJ1-2,TRBV19,CASSTRQFSLNYGYTF,TGTGCCAGTAGTACCCGACAGTTCTCCCTTAACTATGGCTACACCTTC
.,.,TRBJ1-2,TRBV4-3,CASSQEGTPNYGYTF,TGCGCCAGCAGCCAAGAAGGCACTCCTAACTATGGCTACACCTTC
TRBD2,.,TRBJ2-7,TRBV27,CASSFSGGDLVYEQYF,TGTGCCAGCAGTTTTTCGGGGGGGGACCTGGTCTACGAGCAGTACTTC
TRBD2,many,TRBJ2-1,TRBV10-3,CAISDASGKREVIEQFF,TGTGCCATCAGTGATGCATCCGGGAAGCGGGAGGTAATTGAGCAGTTCTTC
.,few,TRBJ1-4,TRBV2,CASSDGTNEKLFF,TGTGCCAGCAGTGACGGAACTAATGAAAAACTGTTTTTT
TRBD1,.,TRBJ2-5,TRBV20-1,CSARDLRDRVLETQYF,TGCAGTGCTAGAGATTTGCGGGACAGGGTTTTGGAGACCCAGTACTTC
TRBD1,many,TRBJ1-1,TRBV11-1,CASSLGWTGQMNTEAFF,TGTGCCAGCAGCTTAGGTTGGACGGGACAGATGAACACTGAAGCTTTCTTT
.,many,TRBJ2-7,TRBV27,CASRQGGNGEQYF,TGTGCCAGTCGACAGGGCGGGAACGGGGAGCAGTACTTC
.,.,TRBJ1-1,TRBV24-1,CATSGASDQGTEAFF,TGTGCCACCAGTGGTGCCAGTGATCAGGGCACTGAAGCTTTCTTT
.,few,TRBJ2-7,TRBV7-6,CASSLGQGHSYEQYF,TGTGCCAGCAGCTTAGGGCAGGGGCACTCCTACGAGCAGTACTTC
.,.,TRBJ1-2,TRBV18,CTSSPTATSNYGYTF,TGTACCAGCTCACCGACAGCCACCTCTAACTATGGCTACACCTTC
TRBD1,.,TRBJ1-5,TRBV6-2/TRBV6-3,CASSTSYFSISGTGGAEDQPQHF,TGTGCCAGCAGTACCTCCTATTTTTCTATCTCTGGGACAGGGGGCGCGGAGGATCAGCCCCAGCATTTT
.,.,TRBJ2-3,TRBV18,CASSHSGYTDTQYF,TGTGCCAGCTCACATTCCGGTTACACAGATACGCAGTATTTT
.,.,TRBJ2-1,TRBV4-1,CASSPRLGLITGAYNEQFF,TGCGCCAGCAGCCCACGTCTTGGACTCATCACGGGGGCCTACAATGAGCAGTTCTTC
.,.,TRBJ2-5,TRBV27,CASSFIGRAAREETQYF,TGTGCCAGCAGTTTTATAGGCCGCGCCGCGAGGGAGGAGACCCAGTACTTC
TRBD1,.,TRBJ1-2,TRBV11-3,CASSPRTGVGYGYTF,TGTGCCAGCAGCCCTCGTACAGGGGTAGGCTATGGCTACACCTTC
.,.,TRBJ1-2,TRBV20-1,CSARVGGDLFYGYTF,TGCAGTGCTAGAGTGGGGGGGGACCTGTTCTATGGCTACACCTTC
TRBD2,.,TRBJ2-1,TRBV6-2/TRBV6-3,CASSYEGTSGGPSSSYNEQFF,TGTGCCAGCAGTTATGAGGGGACTAGCGGGGGGCCATCGAGCTCCTACAATGAGCAGTTCTTC
.,.,TRBJ1-2,TRBV10-3,CAIREEGSLYGYTF,TGTGCCATCAGAGAGGAGGGATCTCTCTATGGCTACACCTTC
.,.,TRBJ2-3,TRBV2,CASLRVPSTDTQYF,TGTGCCAGCCTCCGGGTTCCAAGCACAGATACGCAGTATTTT
.,.,TRBJ2-1,TRBV11-2,CASSTVPPHEQFF,TGTGCCAGCAGCACCGTACCGCCGCATGAGCAGTTCTTC
TRBD1,few,TRBJ2-7,TRBV27,CARRHRGRNISNPRYEQYF,TGTGCCAGACGGCACAGGGGGAGGAACATTTCAAACCCAAGATACGAGCAGTACTTC
TRBD1,many,TRBJ2-1,TRBV20-1,CSAREDRTGIRFF,TGCAGTGCTAGGGAAGACAGGACAGGAATTCGATTCTTC
TRBD2,many,TRBJ2-1,TRBV18,CASSPPGLAVSSYNEQFF,TGTGCCAGCTCACCACCTGGACTAGCGGTTAGCTCCTACAATGAGCAGTTCTTC
.,.,TRBJ2-7,TRBV4-1,CASSQEGTLYEQYF,TGCGCCAGCAGCCAAGAAGGGACACTCTACGAGCAGTACTTC
TRBD2,.,TRBJ2-3,TRBV6-1,CASSYYTSGSTDTQYF,TGTGCCAGCAGTTATTATACTAGCGGGAGCACAGATACGCAGTATTTT
TRBD2,.,TRBJ2-3,TRBV20-1,CSALVPGLALTQYF,TGCAGTGCGCTCGTGCCGGGACTAGCTTTAACGCAGTATTTT
.,.,TRBJ2-7,TRBV12-3/TRBV12-4,CASSCRSCYEQYF,TGTGCCAGCAGTTGCCGCTCTTGCTACGAGCAGTACTTC
.,few,TRBJ2-5,TRBV11-3,CASRGEETQYF,TGTGCCAGCAGGGGGGAAGAGACCCAGTACTTC
.,.,TRBJ1-5,TRBV12-3/TRBV12-4,CASSFQRGQGFNQPQHF,TGTGCCAGCAGTTTTCAACGGGGGCAGGGCTTCAATCAGCCCCAGCATTTT
TRBD2,many,TRBJ2-3,TRBV7-3,CASSPAGVGTDTQYF,TGTGCCAGCAGCCCGGCGGGGGTTGGCACAGATACGCAGTATTTT
.,.,TRBJ2-1,TRBV6-5,CASSKQGGNEQFF,TGTGCCAGCAGTAAACAGGGGGGGAATGAGCAGTTCTTC
.,.,TRBJ2-5,TRBV2,CASSEPGGETQYF,TGTGCCAGCAGTGAACCCGGGGGAGAGACCCAGTACTTC
TRBD2,.,TRBJ2-2,TRBV5-4,CASGPGLADLNTGELFF,TGTGCCAGCGGCCCGGGACTAGCGGATCTCAACACCGGGGAGCTGTTTTTT
TRBD1,.,TRBJ1-3,TRBV4-2,CASSQGTGWIMGNTIYF,TGTGCCAGCAGCCAAGGGACAGGGTGGATTATGGGAAACACCATATATTTT
.,.,TRBJ1-2,TRBV5-1,CASSLGRGEEGYGYTF,TGCGCCAGCAGCTTGGGGAGGGGTGAAGAGGGCTATGGCTACACCTTC
.,.,TRBJ2-7,TRBV7-9,CASSSEGTYEQYF,TGTGCCAGCAGCTCAGAGGGGACTTACGAGCAGTACTTC
.,.,TRBJ1-5,TRBV28,CASSLGTSNQPQHF,TGTGCCAGCAGTTTAGGGACAAGCAATCAGCCCCAGCATTTT
.,.,TRBJ2-7,TRBV12-3/TRBV12-4,CASSPTTYEQYF,TGTGCCAGCAGCCCCACGACCTACGAGCAGTACTTC
.,.,TRBJ2-5,TRBV12-3/TRBV12-4,CASSPHAGYQETQYF,TGTGCCAGCAGTCCCCACGCAGGGTATCAAGAGACCCAGTACTTC
.,many,TRBJ1-5,TRBV7-8,CASSLALQGHRQPQHF,TGTGCCAGCAGCTTAGCGCTTCAGGGTCACCGTCAGCCCCAGCATTTT
.,few,TRBJ2-7,TRBV27,CASSPSGYSYEQYF,TGTGCCAGCAGTCCAAGCGGGTACTCCTACGAGCAGTACTTC
.,.,TRBJ2-5,TRBV11-3,CASSYRGETQYF,TGTGCCAGCAGCTATCGGGGGGAGACCCAGTACTTC
TRBD2,many,TRBJ2-3,TRBV7-8,CASSHETSVTDTQYF,TGTGCCAGCAGCCACGAGACTAGCGTCACAGATACGCAGTATTTT
.,.,TRBJ1-1,TRBV6-2/TRBV6-3,CASSGHTQVASAFF,TGTGCCAGCAGTGGACATACCCAAGTCGCGTCCGCTTTCTTT
TRBD1,.,TRBJ1-2,TRBV27,CASSPRTGGYGYTF,TGTGCCAGCAGCCCAAGGACAGGGGGCTATGGCTACACCTTC
TRBD2,few,TRBJ2-1,TRBV4-3,CASSQDSGLATQQFF,TGCGCCAGCAGCCAAGATTCGGGACTAGCGACCCAGCAGTTCTTC
TRBD2,few,TRBJ2-7,TRBV11-2,CASSDIAGGPRGYEQYF,TGTGCCAGCAGCGACATAGCGGGAGGGCCAAGAGGCTACGAGCAGTACTTC